A single sample gave rise to the 10 T cell receptor beta chains below, sequenced in a study of shared clonotypes between healthy human individuals. Measured with immunoSEQ multiplex PCR; TCRdb has only the in-frame clones, and not every one. Altogether fewer than 3 million clones are present, 92% being singletons, with the ten largest covering approximately 0.4%. Material for sequencing was naive CD4+ T cells from PBMCs. Documented subset: CD45RA+ positively selected. The receptors shown here come from a man aged 18 to 30 in good health. Some clones in this sample may be carry-over from other donors' samples.

The V gene is TRBV5-1, the J gene TRBJ1-1; 9 bases are shared with TRBD1. This CDR3 spans 15 amino acids. Germline V CDR1 and CDR2: SGHRS, YFSETQ. The junction had 5 bases not matched to a gene; V was cut back by 4 bases and J by 1 base. Here the CDR3 DNA reads TGCGCCAGCAGCACCCGACAGGGGGGGAACACTGAAGCTTTCTTT. Its protein product is CASSTRQGGNTEAFF.

This clone came up once. The rearrangement uses TRBV29-1 and TRBJ2-3; tentatively, D is TRBD1 or TRBD2 (5 bases each). The germline gives CDR1 SQVTM, CDR2 ANQGSEA. The CDR3 runs to 13 residues. Trimming left V 7 bases short and J 2 bases short, with 13 bases between. The DNA of the CDR3 is TGCAGCGCGGGGCTGCTAAACACAGATACGCAGTATTTT. Its translation: CSAGLLNTDTQYF.

The gene calls are TRBV5-1 and TRBJ1-3; D gene ambiguous. The CDR3 consists of 15 residues. Trimming shortened V by 4 bases and J by 4 bases, and 15 bases separated the two germline ends. In germline, CDR1 is SGHRS, CDR2 YFSETQ. The CDR3 here is CASSPAGAGGNTIYF. Written as DNA, the CDR3 is TGCGCCAGCAGCCCGGCGGGTGCGGGCGGAAACACCATATATTTT. The full variable domain, in which reference TRBV5-1 and TRBJ1-3 provide the parts outside the CDR3, is KAGVTQTPRYLIKTRGQQVTLSCSPISGHRSVSWYQQTPGQGLQFLFEYFSETQRNKGNFPGRFSGRQFSNSRSEMNVSTLELGDSALYLCASSPAGAGGNTIYFGEGSWLTVV.

The chain recombines TRBV4-1 with TRBJ2-3; the match to TRBD2 covers 9 bases. J lost 2 bases, V lost 0 bases, and 6 bases had no gene match. The germline gives CDR1 MGHRA, CDR2 YSYEKL. The CDR3 consists of 17 residues. CDR3 sequence: CASSQERREGPTDTQYF. CDR3 bases: TGCGCCAGCAGCCAAGAAAGGCGGGAGGGCCCCACAGATACGCAGTATTTT.

The chain is built from TRBV7-2 and TRBJ2-5, with D perhaps TRBD2 (6 bases). With 3 bases removed from V and 0 bases from J, the gap between germline ends came to 8 bases. In germline, CDR1 is SGHTA, CDR2 FQGNSA. The CDR3 sequence is 14 residues long. CDR3 in amino acids: CASSFGGDQETQYF. Here the CDR3 DNA reads TGTGCCAGCAGCTTCGGCGGGGACCAAGAGACCCAGTACTTC.

This chain connects TRBV6-1 to TRBJ2-7; the match to TRBD2 covers 8 bases. J was trimmed by 5 bases and V by 2 bases; bases with no gene match: 11. Germline V gives CDR1 MNHNS, CDR2 SASEGT. This CDR3 spans 16 amino acids. CDR3 sequence reads: CASSELGLAFSNEQYF. The CDR3 DNA follows: TGTGCCAGCAGTGAACTAGGACTAGCCTTTAGCAACGAGCAGTACTTC.

This rearrangement joins TRBV2 to TRBJ2-7; 10 nucleotides align to TRBD1. Trimming took 1 base from V and 4 from J; bases not matched to a gene: 4. Germline assignment: CDR1 SNHLY and CDR2 FYNNEI. This CDR3 is built from 15 residues. DNA for the CDR3: TGTGCCAGCAGTGAAGGACAGGGGGCTTGGTACGAGCAGTACTTC. Amino acid sequence: CASSEGQGAWYEQYF.

The chain links TRBV28 to TRBJ2-5; 7 nucleotides agree with TRBD1. The CDR3 is 15 residues long. Germline V gives CDR1 MDHEN, CDR2 SYDVKM. V lost 3 bases, J lost 6 bases, and 10 bases stayed unmatched. This chain's CDR3 is CASSLRAGGSQTQYF. CDR3 bases: TGTGCCAGCAGTTTGAGGGCAGGGGGTAGCCAGACCCAGTACTTC.

The V and J genes are TRBV11-3 and TRBJ2-5, with a possible D match to TRBD2 (7 bases). V lost 0 bases to trimming and J lost 2 bases, with 10 bases between them. Germline V gene data show CDR1 as SGHNT and CDR2 as YENEEA. The CDR3 extends over 15 amino acids. CDR3 region: CASSLEGGTQETQYF. The CDR3 DNA sequence: TGTGCCAGCAGCTTAGAGGGAGGGACACAAGAGACCCAGTACTTC.

The chain combines TRBV10-3 with TRBJ2-5; D is unclear. This CDR3 region has 14 residues. The germline V gene has CDR1 ENHRY and CDR2 SYGVKD. Between the trimmed V and J ends, which lost 3 bases and 0 bases, there was a span of 8 bases. In nucleotides, the CDR3 is TGTGCCATCAGTGAATCGCAGAACCAAGAGACCCAGTACTTC. Its protein product is CAISESQNQETQYF.